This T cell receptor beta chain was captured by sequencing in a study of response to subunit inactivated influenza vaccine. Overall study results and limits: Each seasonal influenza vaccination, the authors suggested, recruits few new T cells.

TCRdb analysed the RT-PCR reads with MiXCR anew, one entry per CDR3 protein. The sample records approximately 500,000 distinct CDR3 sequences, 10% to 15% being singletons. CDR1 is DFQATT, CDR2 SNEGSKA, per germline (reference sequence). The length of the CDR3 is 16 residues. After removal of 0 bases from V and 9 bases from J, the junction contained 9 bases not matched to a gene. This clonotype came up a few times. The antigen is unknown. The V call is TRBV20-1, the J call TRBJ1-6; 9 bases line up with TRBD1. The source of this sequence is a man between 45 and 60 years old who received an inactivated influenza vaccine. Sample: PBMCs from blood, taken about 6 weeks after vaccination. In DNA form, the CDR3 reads TGCAGTGCTAGAGATCGGGACAGGGTGGGTAGTTCACCCCTCCACTTT. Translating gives CSARDRDRVGSSPLHF.